Listed below are T cell receptor beta chains from one sample, sequenced in a study of T cells in Graves' hyperthyroidism and ophthalmopathy. Each CDR3 protein is one row after TCRdb ran MiXCR on the multiplex PCR reads. The sample includes hundreds of thousands of distinct CDR3 sequences, more than 30% of them seen just once. Sequencing was carried out using blood. These receptors were obtained from a man between 18 and 29 years old with Graves' hyperthyroidism. The CDR3 runs from the conserved cysteine through the conserved F or W. The D gene is left open where the match is weak. Size is omitted from some rows. Given values are once, few, many or a class for expanded clones.

TRBJ1-3 many TRBD1 TRBV9 CASSVQTGGENTIYF TGTGCCAGCAGCGTCCAGACAGGGGGAGAAAACACCATATATTTT
TRBJ1-1 . TRBD1 TRBV20-1 CSARTGALNTEAFF TGCAGTGCGCGGACAGGGGCCCTGAACACTGAAGCTTTCTTT
TRBJ2-7 . . TRBV29-1 CSLGGLSYEQYF TGCAGCTTGGGAGGACTCTCCTACGAGCAGTACTTC
TRBJ2-5 . . TRBV12-3/TRBV12-4 CASSQARGDQETQYF TGTGCCAGCAGCCAAGCCAGGGGGGACCAAGAGACCCAGTACTTC
TRBJ1-1 . . TRBV9 CASSVGGRLNTEAFF TGTGCCAGCAGCGTAGGTGGGAGGCTGAACACTGAAGCTTTCTTT
TRBJ1-2 . . TRBV6-5 CAITPGQNRGYTF TGTGCCATAACTCCGGGACAAAATCGCGGCTACACCTTC
TRBJ2-5 many TRBD1 TRBV2 CASARGQGGETQYF TGTGCCAGCGCGCGCGGACAGGGGGGAGAGACCCAGTACTTC
TRBJ1-4 few . TRBV18 CASSPGRGEKLFF TGTGCCAGCTCACCGGGTCGGGGCGAAAAACTGTTTTTT
TRBJ2-1 . . TRBV5-1 CASSLGGRPTYNEQFF TGCGCCAGCAGCTTGGGAGGGCGGCCCACATACAATGAGCAGTTCTTC
TRBJ2-7 many . TRBV29-1 CSVGGNNDEQYF TGCAGCGTTGGTGGGAACAACGACGAGCAGTACTTC
TRBJ1-4 . . TRBV7-2 CASSLDPPPGREKLFF TGTGCCAGCAGCTTAGATCCCCCCCCCGGGCGTGAAAAACTGTTTTTT
TRBJ1-2 many . TRBV7-2 CASSMTRTAFYGYTF TGTGCCAGCAGCATGACGCGGACAGCCTTCTATGGCTACACCTTC
TRBJ2-2 . . TRBV19 CASSISEGTGELFF TGTGCCAGTAGTATCAGTGAGGGCACCGGGGAGCTGTTTTTT
TRBJ2-2 . . TRBV9 CASSVYSGNTGELFF TGTGCCAGCAGCGTGTATAGCGGGAACACCGGGGAGCTGTTTTTT
TRBJ2-5 few . TRBV6-5 CASSYVAGQETQYF TGTGCCAGCAGTTACGTGGCAGGTCAAGAGACCCAGTACTTC
TRBJ1-1 many . TRBV10-3 CAISPEAFF TGTGCCATCAGCCCAGAAGCTTTCTTT
TRBJ1-2 few . TRBV10-2 CASSEPVGGKDYGYTF TGCGCCAGCAGTGAGCCGGTTGGGGGAAAGGACTATGGCTACACCTTC
TRBJ2-7 many TRBD1 TRBV29-1 CSGGQGNRDEQYF TGCAGCGGGGGACAGGGGAATAGGGACGAGCAGTACTTC
TRBJ2-5 once TRBD1 TRBV24-1 CATPWWAGGETQYF TGTGCCACCCCATGGTGGGCAGGGGGAGAGACCCAGTACTTC
TRBJ1-5 few . TRBV6-6 CASSYLGVGQPQHF TGTGCCAGCAGTTACCTAGGGGTAGGGCAGCCCCAGCATTTT
TRBJ1-5 once . TRBV5-1 CASSLEGGNQLQHF TGCGCCAGCAGCTTGGAGGGAGGCAATCAGCTCCAGCATTTT
TRBJ2-2 . . TRBV20-1 CSARKGELFF TGCAGTGCTAGAAAGGGGGAGCTGTTTTTT
TRBJ2-5 . TRBD1 TRBV5-1 CASRPPQGAETQYF TGCGCCAGCAGACCCCCTCAGGGGGCAGAGACCCAGTACTTC
TRBJ1-2 many . TRBV20-1 CSAPGQSTYGYTF TGCAGTGCTCCCGGACAGTCGACCTATGGCTACACCTTC
TRBJ1-1 . TRBD1 TRBV15 CATSRGEGAWYDTEAFF TGTGCCACCAGCAGAGGAGAGGGGGCCTGGTACGACACTGAAGCTTTCTTT
TRBJ1-1 few . TRBV14 CASSHKKGTLNTEAFF TGTGCCAGCAGCCATAAAAAGGGGACCTTGAACACTGAAGCTTTCTTT
TRBJ2-6 few . TRBV6-5 CASSSEPLGANVLTF TGTGCCAGCAGTTCCGAACCTCTCGGGGCCAACGTCCTGACTTTC
TRBJ2-7 . . TRBV14 CASSQGLWGSQYF TGTGCCAGCAGCCAAGGTTTGTGGGGGTCGCAGTACTTC
TRBJ2-5 . . TRBV5-4 CASSLEGAKTQYF TGTGCCAGCAGCTTAGAGGGAGCGAAGACCCAGTACTTC
TRBJ2-5 few . TRBV5-1 CASSSHREVETQYF TGCGCCAGCAGCTCCCACAGGGAGGTCGAGACCCAGTACTTC
TRBJ1-4 . TRBD1 TRBV6-5 CASSRQGGNEKLFF TGTGCCAGCAGCCGACAGGGGGGGAATGAAAAACTGTTTTTT
TRBJ1-1 . . TRBV7-9 CASSLSPGAEAFF TGTGCCAGCAGCCTCAGCCCGGGGGCTGAAGCTTTCTTT
TRBJ2-4 . . TRBV25-1 CASSEEGWDKNIQYF TGTGCCAGCAGTGAGGAAGGGTGGGACAAAAACATTCAGTACTTC
TRBJ1-1 . . TRBV11-2 CASSSTTSYTEAFF TGTGCCAGCAGTTCTACGACGTCCTACACTGAAGCTTTCTTT
TRBJ1-4 . TRBD1 TRBV15 CATSRADRARKLFF TGTGCCACCAGCAGAGCGGACAGGGCGAGAAAACTGTTTTTT
TRBJ1-1 many . TRBV29-1 CSVYRGEGAFF TGCAGCGTTTATAGGGGGGAGGGAGCTTTCTTT
TRBJ2-5 once . TRBV7-2 CACRQETQYF TGTGCTTGCCGGCAAGAGACCCAGTACTTC
TRBJ1-1 . TRBD1 TRBV29-1 CSVERTGRAEAFF TGCAGCGTTGAGAGGACAGGGAGAGCTGAAGCTTTCTTT
TRBJ2-5 . . TRBV25-1 CASSERPETQYF TGTGCCAGCAGTGAGCGTCCAGAGACCCAGTACTTC